This entry is about one TCR beta chain. A junction end diverges from the germline sequence, so it may reflect a read error. CDR3 length equals 12 residues. Looked up from germline, CDR1 is MNHNS and CDR2 is SASEGT. The data were taken from a study of regulatory and conventional T cells in RAG deficiency. Assay: immunoSEQ multiplex PCR; the TCRdb copy retains only in-frame clones and omits some. The sample contains roughly 32,000 clones, about 96% of which appear only once. Conventional CD4+ T cells were sorted from blood as CD25-low CD127-high cells. A further study also used this sample, focusing on regulatory T cells. As reported in that work: The PCR used 52 TRBV and 13 TRBJ primers.

This chain connects TRBV6-1 to TRBJ2-3; TRBD2 aligns across 10 bases. Sequenced: CD25- CD4+ T cells sorted from blood. This clonotype was sampled from a human donor in good health. The CDR3 region has the DNA TGTGCCAGCAGTGAAGTAGCGGGAGGAGGTGATTTT. Protein: CASSEVAGGGDF.